Listed here are 5 T cell receptor beta chains from one sample, sequenced in a study of cytomegalovirus exposure and HLA in healthy donors. With 60 Vbeta and 13 Jbeta primers, the PCR was carried out. Some clones are missing from TCRdb's copy, which holds only in-frame ones; the method was immunoSEQ multiplex PCR. The sample lists around 200,000 clones, approximately 86% seen once, with roughly 0.33% in the top ten. Sequencing was performed on PBMCs. The receptor source for this set is a woman under 40 in good health and CMV-seronegative.

The chain uses TRBV28 and TRBJ2-7, with 7 bases lining up with TRBD2. The trim removed 4 bases at V and 4 bases at J, leaving 13 bases unmatched. There are 16 residues in the CDR3. Germline lookup yields CDR1 MDHEN and CDR2 SYDVKM. In DNA, the CDR3 is TGTGCCAGCAGTTCCCGGCCTAGCGGCAGTAGGTACGAGCAGTACTTC. Its translation: CASSSRPSGSRYEQYF.

The chain recombines TRBV7-6 with TRBJ1-1; 8 nucleotides match TRBD1. Germline CDR1 is SGHVS and CDR2 is FNYEAQ. This CDR3 contains 14 residues. After removal of 5 bases from V and 1 base from J, the junction contained 3 bases not matched to a gene. In DNA form, the CDR3 reads TGTGCCAGCAGCGTCACAGGGGGGAACACTGAAGCTTTCTTT. Encoded protein: CASSVTGGNTEAFF.

The chain employs TRBV5-1 and TRBJ2-7; 8 bases align to TRBD2. J was trimmed by 4 bases and V by 4 bases; bases with no gene match: 7. This CDR3 has 14 amino acids. Germline CDR1 is SGHRS and CDR2 is YFSETQ. The CDR3: CASSPGGALYEQYF. The CDR3 DNA reads TGCGCCAGCAGCCCGGGGGGGGCCCTGTACGAGCAGTACTTC.

The chain employs TRBV15 and TRBJ2-7; D may be TRBD2 (5 bases). Per germline, CDR1 LNHNV and CDR2 YYDKDF (reference sequence). Deletions cut 0 bases from V and 7 bases from J, with 10 bases between. This CDR3 has 13 residues. As DNA, the CDR3 is TGTGCCACCAGCAGAGATCCCTGGGAGGAGCAGTACTTC. Its protein product is CATSRDPWEEQYF.

A few counts support this clone. The rearrangement links TRBV2 to TRBJ2-4; the D gene is possibly TRBD1 (5 bases). Trimming left V 3 bases short and J 3 bases short, with 12 bases between. The CDR3 has 15 amino acids. Germline lookup yields CDR1 SNHLY and CDR2 FYNNEI. The DNA for the CDR3 is TGTGCCAGCAGTGACAAAGGGGCAGGCAAAAACATTCAGTACTTC. Translation gives CASSDKGAGKNIQYF. The full variable domain, completed using reference TRBV2 and TRBJ2-4, is EPEVTQTPSHQVTQMGQEVILRCVPISNHLYFYWYRQILGQKVEFLVSFYNNEISEKSEIFDDQFSVERPDGSNFTLKIRSTKLEDSAMYFCASSDKGAGKNIQYFGAGTRLSVL.